One and the same sample provided the 11 T cell receptor beta chains below, sequenced in a study of spatial heterogeneity in lung cancer (dated by TCRdb to about 2019). The method was 5' RACE. Sequencing was carried out with a NextSeq 500. Through fastp at Q25 and MiXCR, TCRdb rebuilt clones from the public reads, retaining in-frame beta chains. One record per CDR3 amino acid sequence lists the most common genes and DNA. This sample has about 47,000 distinct CDR3 sequences in its table, and roughly 8.1% of those were observed once. The ten largest clones add up to approximately 40% of the sample. Reading the label with the study, this specimen's time point is: blood at routine non-recurrence follow-up after resection. Whole RNA extracted from tumor and nontumor lung tissue, or from cryopreserved PBMC samples, was used for TCR sequencing without cell sorting. The specimen was PBMCs, collected at follow-up. These receptors came from a female donor with early-stage non-small cell lung cancer.

This clonotype was seen repeatedly, ten times or more. The chain recombines TRBV12-3 or TRBV12-4 with TRBJ2-7; D unresolved. V lost 4 bases to trimming and J lost 4 bases, with 11 bases between them. The CDR3 length is 13 residues. In DNA form, the CDR3 reads TGTGCCAGCAGTTCCCCCGGGCGGTACGAGCAGTACTTC. It translates to CASSSPGRYEQYF.

This rearrangement joins TRBV5-6 to TRBJ2-3; D ambiguous. Looked up from germline, CDR1 is SGHDT and CDR2 is YYEEEE. CDR3 length: 14 amino acids. V lost 0 bases to trimming and J lost 5 bases, with 10 bases between them. The CDR3 bases are TGTGCCAGCAGCTTGGTGGACGGCGGAGATACGCAGTATTTT. It codes for CASSLVDGGDTQYF.

This chain connects TRBV7-2 to TRBJ2-7; D is unclear. The length of the CDR3 is 11 residues. The V gene lost 1 base and the J gene lost 5 bases, with 3 bases spanning the gap. CDR1 and CDR2 (germline): SGHTA, FQGNSA. The CDR3 sequence is CASSLVHEQYF. The DNA for the CDR3 is TGTGCCAGCAGCTTAGTTCACGAGCAGTACTTC.

This sequence joins TRBV12-3 or TRBV12-4 and TRBJ1-2; no reliable D call. Trimming cost V 5 bases and J 5 bases, with 12 bases left between them. The length of the CDR3 is 13 residues. In DNA form, the CDR3 reads TGTGCCAGCAGTCGGAGGGAGGATTATGGCTACACCTTC. This codes for CASSRREDYGYTF.

This clonotype was found many times. The genes are TRBV29-1 and TRBJ2-7; TRBD2 is a possible D gene (6 bases). Trimming shortened V by 8 bases and J by 5 bases, and 13 bases separated the two germline ends. CDR1 is SQVTM and CDR2 is ANQGSEA in the germline V gene. This CDR3 comprises 11 residues. CDR3 protein: CSILKRDEQYF. The CDR3 DNA is TGCAGCATTCTCAAGCGGGACGAGCAGTACTTC.

This clonotype was picked up many times. The CDR3 loop is CASRGALAVSYEQYF. Written as DNA, the CDR3 is TGCGCCAGCAGGGGCGCCCTAGCAGTCTCCTACGAGCAGTACTTC. This chain joins TRBV5-1 and TRBJ2-7; possibly TRBD2 for D (5 bases). The CDR3 extends over 15 amino acids. V was pared by 5 bases and J by 0 bases, with 15 bases between. Germline V gives CDR1 SGHRS, CDR2 YFSETQ.

This clonotype showed up just a few times. The chain is built from TRBV6-5 and TRBJ1-1, with 7 nucleotides matching TRBD1. V shed 6 bases and J 7 bases; nucleotides not matched to a gene: 11. CDR1 is MNHEY, CDR2 SVGAGI, per germline. The CDR3 is 14 amino acids. This CDR3 is CASSRRRGQNEAFF. The CDR3 DNA reads as TGTGCCAGCAGCAGGAGAAGGGGGCAGAATGAAGCTTTCTTT.

This clonotype was seen ten or more times. The V call is TRBV6-6, the J call TRBJ1-1; D remains ambiguous. This CDR3 has 13 amino acids. Trimming took 6 bases from V and 4 from J, leaving 12 bases between them. Looked up from germline, CDR1 is MNHNY and CDR2 is SVGAGI (reference sequence). DNA of the CDR3: TGTGCCAGCAGGGCAGGAGCGAGCACTGAAGCTTTCTTT. Its protein product is CASRAGASTEAFF.

This clonotype rates as medium-sized. The gene calls are TRBV29-1 and TRBJ2-5; 8 bases map to TRBD1. J lost 2 bases, V lost 7 bases, and 15 bases had no gene match. This CDR3 region has 16 residues. CDR1 is SQVTM and CDR2 is ANQGSEA in the germline V gene. The CDR3 protein is CSGSWDGTGLQETQYF. The DNA for the CDR3 is TGCAGCGGCAGTTGGGACGGGACAGGCTTACAAGAGACCCAGTACTTC.

This clonotype was seen at least ten times. The V gene is TRBV10-1, the J gene TRBJ1-2; D is uncertain. Germline assignment: CDR1 WNHNN and CDR2 SYGVQD (reference sequence). The V end was cut by 3 bases, the J end by 7 bases, with 12 bases between. This CDR3 has 13 amino acids. CDR3 DNA sequence: TGCGCCAGCAGTGATTATCCGGGCGGTGGCTACACCTTC. This gives the protein CASSDYPGGGYTF.

The chain employs TRBV7-8 and TRBJ1-5, with D possibly TRBD1 on 5 matching bases. V lost 1 base to trimming and J lost 5 bases, with 6 bases between them. The germline V gene encodes CDR1 SGHVS and CDR2 FQNEAQ. The CDR3 spans 13 residues. The CDR3 region is CASSLGGYQPQHF. The CDR3 nucleotides read TGTGCCAGCAGCTTAGGGGGGTATCAGCCCCAGCATTTT.